One sample yielded the 24 T cell receptor beta chains listed below, sequenced in a study of a mutant IDH1 vaccine in newly diagnosed glioma. The table came from immunoSEQ multiplex PCR; TCRdb's copy has only in-frame clones and leaves some out. The sample records about 98,000 clones, roughly 89% being singletons. Time point meaning: baseline, week 1 (first vaccination visit). Treatment indicated: pre-vaccination baseline after standard-of-care therapy. This specimen was PBMCs, taken from a glioma patient treated with radiotherapy, temozolomide or both. The receptor set was obtained from a woman between 50 and 59 years old with glioma.

The chain links TRBV9 to TRBJ2-3, with 8 bases aligning to TRBD1. The CDR3 is made up of 14 amino acids. Germline V lookup: CDR1 SGDLS, CDR2 YYNGEE. The V and J ends lost 3 bases and 6 bases, in that order; junction bases with no gene match: 6. The CDR3 DNA is TGTGCCAGCAGCGCGCAGGGGGCTGGGGATACGCAGTATTTT. Translation gives CASSAQGAGDTQYF.

This chain uses TRBV7-8 with TRBJ1-5, with 7 bases identical to TRBD1. Germline loops: CDR1 SGHVS, CDR2 FQNEAQ. V shed 5 bases and J 0 bases; nucleotides not matched to a gene: 7. CDR3 length: 16 amino acids. CDR3 DNA sequence: TGTGCCAGCAGCCTCGGGACAGTTGTTAGCAATCAGCCCCAGCATTTT. Encoded protein: CASSLGTVVSNQPQHF.

This clone appeared a few times. The chain employs TRBV6-5 and TRBJ1-1; possibly TRBD1 for D (6 bases). Germline V gives CDR1 MNHEY, CDR2 SVGAGI. The CDR3 runs to 14 residues. The V gene lost 6 bases and the J gene lost 1 base, with 12 bases spanning the gap. The CDR3 here is CASSPGDKNTEAFF. The CDR3 bases are TGTGCCAGCAGCCCCGGGGACAAGAACACTGAAGCTTTCTTT.

The rearrangement uses TRBV6-1 and TRBJ2-1, with TRBD2 identical over 7 bases. The CDR3 is 16 amino acids. J gave up 7 bases and V 4 bases, and 13 bases lay outside the gene matches. Germline-derived CDR1 and CDR2 are MNHNS and SASEGT. The chain's CDR3 is CASSGRWDYRQNEQFF. The CDR3 DNA reads TGTGCCAGCAGTGGTCGCTGGGACTACCGACAGAATGAGCAGTTCTTC.

The chain is built from TRBV7-2 and TRBJ2-7; D gene unclear. Trimming shortened V by 5 bases and J by 1 base, and 21 bases separated the two germline ends. The CDR3 has 17 residues. Germline loops: CDR1 SGHTA, CDR2 FQGNSA. The CDR3 DNA is TGTGCCAGCAGCCCCGGACCCCGAGGTAGGTATTCCTACGAGCAGTACTTC. Protein: CASSPGPRGRYSYEQYF. The whole variable domain, remainder taken from reference TRBV7-2 and TRBJ2-7, is GAGVSQSPSNKVTEKGKDVELRCDPISGHTALYWYRQSLGQGLEFLIYFQGNSAPDKSGLPSDRFSAERTGGSVSTLTIQRTQQEDSAVYLCASSPGPRGRYSYEQYFGPGTRLTVT.

This clone was counted once. The J gene is TRBJ2-5, the V gene TRBV5-1, with 7 bases that match TRBD1. The CDR3 covers 13 residues. Trimming removed 1 base from V and 5 bases from J; junction bases left unmatched: 2. Looked up from germline, CDR1 is SGHRS and CDR2 is YFSETQ. CDR3 amino acids: CASSLSTGETQYF. CDR3 coding DNA: TGCGCCAGCAGCTTGTCGACAGGGGAGACCCAGTACTTC.

This chain connects TRBV15 to TRBJ2-1; D might be TRBD1 (6 bases). The CDR3 covers 14 residues. Germline V lookup: CDR1 LNHNV, CDR2 YYDKDF (reference sequence). Trimming left V 0 bases short and J 9 bases short, with 12 bases between. This CDR3 is CATSRDPIGGEQFF. CDR3 DNA sequence: TGTGCCACCAGCAGAGATCCGATAGGGGGTGAGCAGTTCTTC.

This chain uses TRBV27 with TRBJ1-2; tentatively, D is TRBD1 (5 bases). This CDR3 has 16 residues. The V end lost 0 bases, the J end lost 2 bases, and 13 bases lay between the germline ends. CDR1 MNHEY and CDR2 SMNVEV come from the germline V gene (reference sequence). DNA for the CDR3: TGTGCCAGCAGTTTATCAAGGGGCAGGGTGAACTATGGCTACACCTTC. It specifies CASSLSRGRVNYGYTF.

The chain is built from TRBV9 and TRBJ1-2, with D perhaps TRBD1 (5 bases). Trimming cost V 3 bases and J 6 bases, with 18 bases left between them. The CDR3 has 15 amino acids. CDR1 is SGDLS, CDR2 YYNGEE, per germline. The CDR3 coding sequence is TGTGCCAGCAGCGCAACGGGACGGGGCTTGGATGGCTACACCTTC. Protein product: CASSATGRGLDGYTF.

This clone was seen just once. This chain uses TRBV29-1 with TRBJ1-1, with 7 bases that match TRBD1. J lost 1 base, V lost 1 base, and 6 bases had no gene match. The CDR3 has 15 residues. The V gene's germline CDR1 is SQVTM and CDR2 ANQGSEA. The CDR3 loop is CSVEGGRGANTEAFF. The CDR3 nucleotides are TGCAGCGTTGAAGGCGGCAGGGGGGCGAACACTGAAGCTTTCTTT. The full variable domain, with the rest looked up from reference TRBV29-1 and TRBJ1-1, is SAVISQKPSRDICQRGTSLTIQCQVDSQVTMMFWYRQQPGQSLTLIATANQGSEATYESGFVIDKFPISRPNLTFSTLTVSNMSPEDSSIYLCSVEGGRGANTEAFFGQGTRLTVV.

The chain couples TRBV10-1 to TRBJ2-4; 7 positions match TRBD1. Germline CDR1 WNHNN, CDR2 SYGVQD (reference sequence). Losses at the gene ends were 0 bases for V and 9 bases for J; bases not matched to a gene: 8. CDR3 length equals 15 residues. The CDR3 reads CASSESRTGRSIQYF. The CDR3 DNA sequence: TGCGCCAGCAGTGAGTCTCGGACAGGCAGGAGCATTCAGTACTTC.

The chain couples TRBV19 to TRBJ2-2, with D hard to call. CDR3 length equals 14 residues. The V end lost 3 bases, the J end lost 3 bases, and 8 bases lay between the germline ends. Germline-derived CDR1 and CDR2 are LNHDA and SQIVND (reference sequence). CDR3 protein: CASSMGLYTGELFF. The CDR3 bases are TGTGCCAGTAGTATGGGGTTATACACCGGGGAGCTGTTTTTT.

The genes are TRBV18 and TRBJ2-3; D gene uncertain. The CDR3 totals 13 residues. The V gene lost 3 bases and the J gene lost 5 bases, with 9 bases spanning the gap. CDR1 is KGHSH and CDR2 is LQKENI in the germline V gene. The CDR3 sequence: CASSPPGEDTQYF. The CDR3 nucleotides are TGTGCCAGCTCACCGCCTGGTGAAGATACGCAGTATTTT.

The gene calls are TRBV5-4 and TRBJ2-5; D call uncertain. The end of the DNA aligns better with TRBJ2-7, so the J call may be wrong. The CDR3 spans 13 residues. Germline V gene sequence: CDR1 SGHNT, CDR2 YYREEE (reference sequence). CDR3 region: CASSLWGNYEQYF. In nucleotides, the CDR3 is TGTGCCAGCAGCTTGTGGGGAAACTACGAGCAGTACTTC.

The gene calls are TRBV6-5 and TRBJ2-7; D unresolved. The V gene lost 7 bases and the J gene lost 3 bases, with 13 bases spanning the gap. Germline V gene sequence: CDR1 MNHEY, CDR2 SVGAGI. This CDR3 is built from 13 residues. The DNA for the CDR3 is TGTGCCAGCAAAGGAGTGGGGTTCTACGAGCAGTACTTC. Translated, it gives CASKGVGFYEQYF.

The chain carries TRBV28 and TRBJ1-3, with D unclear. This CDR3 is built from 21 residues. Germline V lookup: CDR1 MDHEN, CDR2 SYDVKM. Trimming left V 8 bases short and J 0 bases short, with 32 bases between. The CDR3 spells CASESPLGLSRVDLSGNTIYF. The DNA for the CDR3 is TGTGCCAGCGAGTCCCCTTTGGGGTTGAGTCGCGTGGATCTCTCTGGAAACACCATATATTTT.

The chain couples TRBV2 to TRBJ1-5; D ambiguous. The CDR3 is 12 amino acids. CDR1 is SNHLY, CDR2 FYNNEI, per germline. Trimming left V 4 bases short and J 5 bases short, with 6 bases between. The CDR3 loop reads CASSAGYQPQHF. CDR3 coding DNA: TGTGCCAGCAGTGCGGGGTATCAGCCCCAGCATTTT. The full variable domain, completed using reference TRBV2 and TRBJ1-5, is EPEVTQTPSHQVTQMGQEVILRCVPISNHLYFYWYRQILGQKVEFLVSFYNNEISEKSEIFDDQFSVERPDGSNFTLKIRSTKLEDSAMYFCASSAGYQPQHFGDGTRLSIL.

V is TRBV5-1 and J is TRBJ2-1; weak D call: TRBD2 (6 bases). The V end lost 2 bases, the J end lost 7 bases, and 13 bases lay between the germline ends. The CDR3 consists of 14 residues. Germline loops: CDR1 SGHRS, CDR2 YFSETQ. CDR3 in DNA: TGCGCCAGCAGCTTAGGGTCGGGGAGGAATGAGCAGTTCTTC. Its translation is CASSLGSGRNEQFF.

The V gene is TRBV30, the J gene TRBJ2-1, with unresolved D. Germline assignment: CDR1 GTSNPN and CDR2 SVGIG (reference sequence). CDR3 length: 11 amino acids. V lost 0 bases and J lost 10, with 7 bases in between. CDR3 loop: CAWSVFAEQFF. Written as DNA, the CDR3 is TGTGCCTGGAGTGTATTCGCGGAGCAGTTCTTC.

The genes are TRBV7-3 and TRBJ2-6, with 8 bases matching TRBD1. Germline V gene sequence: CDR1 SGHTA, CDR2 FQGTGA. With 2 bases clipped from V and 0 bases from J, the junction kept 3 bases outside the gene matches. The length of the CDR3 is 17 residues. CDR3: CASSLQGADSGANVLTF. The CDR3 nucleotides read TGTGCCAGCAGCTTACAGGGGGCGGACTCTGGGGCCAACGTCCTGACTTTC.

The V and J genes are TRBV5-5 and TRBJ2-2; tentatively, D is TRBD1 (6 bases). CDR1 and CDR2 from the germline V gene are SGHKS and YYEKEE (reference sequence). The V end lost 4 bases, the J end lost 5 bases, and 18 bases lay between the germline ends. The CDR3 totals 16 residues. CDR3 in amino acids: CASSVGAGASTGELFF. In nucleotides, the CDR3 is TGTGCCAGCAGCGTTGGGGCAGGGGCGAGTACCGGGGAGCTGTTTTTT.

The CDR3 sequence is CASSRGGSGANVLTF. The CDR3 nucleotides are TGTGCCAGCAGCCGAGGGGGCTCTGGGGCCAACGTCCTGACTTTC. The chain has TRBV7-8 and TRBJ2-6, with D perhaps matching TRBD1 (6 bases). The CDR3 is 15 amino acids. Germline V CDR1 and CDR2: SGHVS, FQNEAQ. V gave up 5 bases and J gave up 0 bases, with 8 bases separating them.

The V and J genes are TRBV28 and TRBJ1-4, with D uncertain. V dropped 10 bases and J dropped 0 bases, with 9 bases sitting between them. This CDR3 spans 13 amino acids. Germline CDR1 and CDR2: MDHEN and SYDVKM. CDR3 bases: TGTGCCACCCGAACCTCAACTAATGAAAAACTGTTTTTT. It encodes CATRTSTNEKLFF. Full variable domain (rest looked up from reference TRBV28 and TRBJ1-4): DVKVTQSSRYLVKRTGEKVFLECVQDMDHENMFWYRQDPGLGLRLIYFSYDVKMKEKGDIPEGYSVSREKKERFSLILESASTNQTSMYLCATRTSTNEKLFFGSGTQLSVL.

With respect to this clone: This sample includes further DNA sequences coding for the same CDR3. The rearrangement joins TRBV7-3 to TRBJ2-5; 7 bases are shared with TRBD1. CDR1 is SGHTA and CDR2 is FQGTGA in the germline V gene. This CDR3 is built from 14 residues. V was pared by 5 bases and J by 2 bases, with 5 bases of the junction left unmatched. The CDR3 DNA reads as TGTGCCAGCAGCCCGACAGGGCTACAAGAGACCCAGTACTTC. This codes for CASSPTGLQETQYF.